The TCR beta chain described here comes from a study of T cells in Graves' hyperthyroidism and ophthalmopathy (dated by TCRdb to about 2019). With respect to the entire study: Peripheral blood samples were taken at initial diagnosis, before any treatment was given. Thyroid tissue and blood T-cell repertoires from six Graves' hyperthyroidism patients were also compared in the study. According to the paper, TCR Vbeta CDR3 sequencing was carried out on some 130 peripheral blood samples, which came from under 50 ophthalmopathy, fewer than 80 hyperthyroidism and some 17 progressor patients. Once sampling was done, hyperthyroidism patients were given methimazole at a starting dose of 30 mg daily, whereas ophthalmopathy patients were given high-dose intravenous methylprednisolone. To identify distinguishing TCR V-J signatures, a discovery cohort of about 100 patients was used, comprising 40 to 45 with Graves' ophthalmopathy and 57 with stable Graves' hyperthyroidism. The 100 discovery patients were divided at random into training and test sets in a 7:3 ratio. Whether ophthalmopathy could be predicted prospectively was tested in an independent validation cohort made up of roughly 20 hyperthyroidism patients plus 17 patients who later progressed to ophthalmopathy. The research as a whole found: Blood samples also contained most of the expanded thyroid clonotypes (frequency above 0.001), which suggests that blood repertoires may reflect thyroid immune responses. Sample size was not statistically predetermined, and blinding of investigators to group allocation was not performed. During validation, the model predicted progression to ophthalmopathy a median of approximately six months ahead of onset, with just under 71% sensitivity and more than 72% specificity. A 13 V-J signature model separated ophthalmopathy from stable hyperthyroidism, with roughly 88% sensitivity and 81% to 82% specificity in cross-validation and 80%/75% in testing.

Amplification of TCR beta CDR3 regions was carried out from RNA transcripts. A first-round RT-PCR of the TCR CDR3 used the HTBI primer set with the Qiagen OneStep RT-PCR kit. The libraries were constructed in a second round of multiplex PCR and then size-selected and purified. Sequencing of the libraries was done on an Illumina HiSeq2000 using paired-end 100 bp reads. Under the source paper's analysis protocol: SOAPnuke was used to process the raw data, throwing out any read that contained adapters or uncalled bases, had a mean Phred below 15, or lacked an exact constant-primer or identifier match. High-quality paired reads were merged using COPE v1.2.5, and each unique nucleotide sequence was defined as a clonotype. Clonotypes were aligned to IMGT TRBV, TRBD and TRBJ reference segments using MiTCR v1.1. The analysis was restricted to V-J combinations with a frequency above 0.0001, which together covered about 99% of the repertoires. The TCS score was defined as F50 (clonal expansion) divided by E x V (chaos), with BLOSUM62-based TCRdist calculated between CDR3 peptides within each V-J. Welch's t-statistics and random forest reduced 514 V-J features to around 14, which were used in a naive Bayes classifier (R e1071). TCRdb's own reprocessing of the public reads used fastp at Q25 and MiXCR and kept productive beta chains. Rows with a matching CDR3 protein are joined into one entry that keeps the most common DNA and genes. The V and J calls come from TCRdb's annotation, not from the publication. Across this sample there are over 550,000 distinct CDR3 sequences, with around 15% seen only once. The top ten hold around 19% of the sample.

Graves' hyperthyroidism was defined as stable when no progression to ophthalmopathy occurred over 18 months of follow-up. Hyperthyroidism patients were newly diagnosed, had a disease duration of under 2 months, and were aged 18 to 65 years. Exclusion was applied to patients with uncontrolled infections, other autoimmune diseases, pregnancy or lactation. Clinical symptoms, serum thyroxine and TRAb, thyroid ultrasound, and orbital computed tomography formed the basis for the diagnoses. Ficoll-Paque density gradient centrifugation was used to isolate PBMCs from under 11 ml of fresh peripheral blood. Trizol reagent was used to extract total RNA, and RNA quality was then checked on an Agilent 2100 Bioanalyzer. Trimming removed 6 bases from V and 7 bases from J, leaving 21 bases between the germline ends. The CDR3 holds 15 amino acids from the cysteine to the phenylalanine. Only the CDR3 part of the read is kept: 45 bases, read in frame from the first base. CDR1 LGHDT and CDR2 YNNKEL were looked up in the germline V gene (reference sequence).

This clonotype has more than one count but fewer than ten. Its antigen is unknown. No quality values exist for individual bases; no much larger clone is one base distant. This receptor was identified in a woman under 30 with Graves' hyperthyroidism. Material for sequencing was blood. The receptor chain draws on TRBV3-1 and TRBJ1-2; a confident D gene designation cannot be given. The DNA sequence follows: TGTGCCAGCAGTCATTCGGGCAGCCCGGCCTCTGGCTACACCTTC. Translated, this is CASSHSGSPASGYTF. Extended through the reference TRBV3-1 and TRBJ1-2 proteins, this CDR3 yields the full variable domain: DTAVSQTPKYLVTQMGNDKSIKCEQNLGHDTMYWYKQDSKKFLKIMFSYNNKELIINETVPNRFSPKSPDKAHLNLHINSLELGDSAVYFCASSHSGSPASGYTFGSGTRLTVV.